These 24 T cell receptor beta chains were all obtained from the same sample, sequenced in a study of blood T cell repertoires in COVID-19. TCRdb keeps only in-frame clones here, not all; method: immunoSEQ multiplex PCR. The table has 130,000 to 150,000 clones, about 76% seen once. Sample: peripheral blood. These receptors originate from a human donor in a cohort sampled during active COVID-19.

The chain employs TRBV5-5 and TRBJ2-7, with D tentatively TRBD1 (5 bases). The V gene's germline CDR1 is SGHKS and CDR2 YYEKEE (reference sequence). The CDR3 covers 15 residues. V shed 2 bases and J shed 4 bases, with 16 bases lying between them. CDR3 amino acids: CASSFGPGRAYEQYF. The CDR3 DNA is TGTGCCAGCAGCTTTGGGCCCGGCAGGGCTTACGAGCAGTACTTC.

V gene TRBV5-1 combines with J gene TRBJ2-7, with 11 bases matching TRBD2. V was pared by 5 bases and J by 5 bases, with 6 bases of the junction left unmatched. Looked up from germline, CDR1 is SGHRS and CDR2 is YFSETQ. This CDR3 is 14 amino acids long. The CDR3 coding sequence is TGCGCCAGCAGTCCGACTAGCGGGACCAACGAGCAGTACTTC. It codes for CASSPTSGTNEQYF. The full variable domain, completed using reference TRBV5-1 and TRBJ2-7, is KAGVTQTPRYLIKTRGQQVTLSCSPISGHRSVSWYQQTPGQGLQFLFEYFSETQRNKGNFPGRFSGRQFSNSRSEMNVSTLELGDSALYLCASSPTSGTNEQYFGPGTRLTVT.

V is TRBV24-1 and J is TRBJ2-2, with TRBD1 matching 8 bases. V shed 0 bases and J 1 base; nucleotides not matched to a gene: 6. This CDR3 is 18 amino acids long. The germline CDR1 and CDR2 sequences are KGHDR and SFDVKD. CDR3 coding DNA: TGTGCCACCAGTGATTTGCCCAGACAGGGGCGGAACACCGGGGAGCTGTTTTTT. Residues: CATSDLPRQGRNTGELFF.

The CDR3 is CASSLDGSKPQHF. The CDR3 nucleotides are TGCGCCAGCAGCTTGGACGGTTCCAAGCCCCAGCATTTT. The rearrangement links TRBV5-1 to TRBJ1-5; no clear D gene. Per germline, CDR1 SGHRS and CDR2 YFSETQ. V was pared by 0 bases and J by 8 bases, with 9 bases between. The CDR3 sequence is 13 residues long.

The chain has TRBV5-1 and TRBJ1-3; tentative D call: TRBD1 (6 bases). The CDR3 is 16 residues long. Germline CDR1 is SGHRS and CDR2 is YFSETQ. Trimming shortened V by 0 bases and J by 4 bases, and 14 bases separated the two germline ends. In nucleotides, the CDR3 is TGCGCCAGCAGCTTGGTCGGTCAGGGGACAGGAAACACCATATATTTT. Protein product: CASSLVGQGTGNTIYF.

The chain joins TRBV7-9 to TRBJ2-7; D is undetermined. The CDR3 extends over 14 amino acids. Trimming pared 0 bases from V and 1 base from J, leaving 7 bases between. Germline V lookup: CDR1 SEHNR, CDR2 FQNEAQ (reference sequence). CDR3 nucleotides: TGTGCCAGCAGCTTAGCCCAGGATTCCTACGAGCAGTACTTC. Translated, it gives CASSLAQDSYEQYF.

This chain joins TRBV6-2 or TRBV6-3 and TRBJ2-7; tentative D call: TRBD2 (5 bases). V lost 2 bases and J lost 3, with 11 bases in between. This CDR3 is built from 14 residues. Germline V gives CDR1 MNHEY, CDR2 SVGEGT. CDR3 in amino acids: CASSYPGSGYEQYF. As DNA, the CDR3 is TGTGCCAGCAGTTACCCGGGGTCGGGCTACGAGCAGTACTTC.

This clone showed up just once. V usage is TRBV5-4 and J usage is TRBJ2-1; 12 bases align to TRBD2. J lost 10 bases, V lost 4 bases, and 9 bases had no gene match. Germline assignment: CDR1 SGHNT and CDR2 YYREEE (reference sequence). This CDR3 contains 15 residues. As DNA, the CDR3 is TGTGCCAGCAGCGCAAGACTAGCGGGAGACCGGGAGCAGTTCTTC. Translated, it gives CASSARLAGDREQFF.

This chain uses TRBV7-2 with TRBJ2-7; weak D call: TRBD1 (6 bases). Trimming shortened V by 5 bases and J by 7 bases, and 21 bases separated the two germline ends. CDR1 SGHTA and CDR2 FQGNSA come from the germline V gene. The CDR3 runs to 15 residues. The DNA of the CDR3 is TGTGCCAGCAGCCTGGCACCGACAGGAAATGGGGAGCAGTACTTC. This sequence encodes CASSLAPTGNGEQYF. Full variable domain (missing parts from reference TRBV7-2 and TRBJ2-7): GAGVSQSPSNKVTEKGKDVELRCDPISGHTALYWYRQSLGQGLEFLIYFQGNSAPDKSGLPSDRFSAERTGGSVSTLTIQRTQQEDSAVYLCASSLAPTGNGEQYFGPGTRLTVT.

The genes are TRBV12-2 and TRBJ2-2; TRBD1, the table's D call, lacks a check against the DNA. TRBV12-2 is labeled a pseudogene. The CDR3 totals 15 residues. This chain's CDR3 is CAPSSGTPNTGELFF. The CDR3 DNA sequence: TGTGCCCCGAGTTCCGGGACACCGAACACCGGGGAGCTGTTTTTT.

This clone was picked up a small number of times. The rearrangement links TRBV2 to TRBJ2-1, with TRBD1 matching over 11 bases. With V trimmed by 5 bases and J by 6 bases, 6 bases remained unmatched. The CDR3 extends over 15 amino acids. Germline values: CDR1 SNHLY, CDR2 FYNNEI. The CDR3 here is CASSRDRGTLNEQFF. In nucleotides, the CDR3 is TGTGCCAGCAGTCGGGACAGGGGGACTCTCAATGAGCAGTTCTTC.

The V gene is TRBV5-1, the J gene TRBJ2-7; TRBD1 matches 9 bases. CDR3 size: 15 residues. Germline V CDR1 and CDR2: SGHRS, YFSETQ. The ends lost 4 bases at V and 0 bases at J; junction bases unmatched: 5. CDR3 sequence reads: CASSLDRGNSYEQYF. In DNA form, the CDR3 reads TGCGCCAGCAGCCTGGACAGGGGAAACTCCTACGAGCAGTACTTC.

The gene calls are TRBV7-9 and TRBJ2-2; TRBD2 might be the D (6 bases). The germline V and J ends were trimmed by 1 base and 1 base, with 7 bases remaining between them. Germline CDR1 SEHNR, CDR2 FQNEAQ (reference sequence). The CDR3 is made up of 15 amino acids. CDR3 residues: CASSLGDWNTGELFF. In DNA form, the CDR3 reads TGTGCCAGCAGCTTAGGGGACTGGAACACCGGGGAGCTGTTTTTT.

J is TRBJ2-7 and V is TRBV5-6; no clear D gene. The CDR3 loop spans 11 amino acids. Trimming pared 4 bases from V and 3 bases from J, leaving 5 bases between. The germline CDR1 and CDR2 sequences are SGHDT and YYEEEE. This CDR3 reads CASSQYYEQYF. CDR3 sequence (DNA): TGTGCCAGCAGCCAGTACTACGAGCAGTACTTC.

This sequence joins TRBV28 and TRBJ2-1; perhaps TRBD2 as D (6 bases). The germline CDR1 and CDR2 sequences are MDHEN and SYDVKM. This CDR3 region has 16 residues. Trimming cost V 6 bases and J 3 bases, with 18 bases left between them. Here the CDR3 reads CASRKGSGAFYNEQFF. The CDR3 DNA sequence: TGTGCCAGCAGAAAGGGTAGCGGAGCATTCTACAATGAGCAGTTCTTC.

V is TRBV7-9 and J is TRBJ1-2, with a tentative D call TRBD1 (6 bases). Looked up from germline, CDR1 is SEHNR and CDR2 is FQNEAQ (reference sequence). The CDR3 runs to 17 residues. The ends were cut back, 1 base at V and 4 bases at J, with 19 bases in the middle. Here the CDR3 reads CASSLVPAGALFYGYTF. The DNA of the CDR3 is TGTGCCAGCAGCTTAGTTCCGGCAGGGGCCCTGTTCTATGGCTACACCTTC.

This chain uses TRBV2 with TRBJ2-7, with TRBD2 identical over 7 bases. In germline, CDR1 is SNHLY, CDR2 FYNNEI. The trim removed 10 bases at V and 3 bases at J, leaving 9 bases unmatched. CDR3 length: 13 residues. The DNA for the CDR3 is TGTGCCACCGTAGCGGGTACCAACTACGAGCAGTACTTC. Amino acid sequence: CATVAGTNYEQYF.

This chain uses TRBV7-6 with TRBJ2-5; 7 bases fit TRBD1. CDR1 SGHVS and CDR2 FNYEAQ come from the germline V gene. CDR3 length: 15 amino acids. After removal of 5 bases from V and 7 bases from J, the junction contained 13 bases not matched to a gene. CDR3 amino acids: CASSQQTGYLGTQYF. The CDR3 DNA reads as TGTGCCAGCAGCCAGCAGACAGGGTACCTTGGGACCCAGTACTTC. Together with reference TRBV7-6 and TRBJ2-5, the CDR3 gives the full variable domain: GAGVSQSPRYKVTKRGQDVALRCDPISGHVSLYWYRQALGQGPEFLTYFNYEAQQDKSGLPNDRFSAERPEGSISTLTIQRTEQRDSAMYRCASSQQTGYLGTQYFGPGTRLLVL.

The chain uses TRBV5-1 and TRBJ1-1; a weak D match, TRBD1 (6 bases). Germline V gene lookup returns CDR1 SGHRS and CDR2 YFSETQ. V shed 4 bases and J shed 4 bases, with 14 bases lying between them. CDR3 length equals 14 residues. CDR3 loop: CASSPGRGGTEAFF. The CDR3 coding sequence is TGCGCCAGCAGCCCGGGTAGGGGGGGCACTGAAGCTTTCTTT.

V is TRBV28 and J is TRBJ2-7; 9 bases align to TRBD1. CDR1 is MDHEN, CDR2 SYDVKM, per germline. Trimming removed 1 base from V and 6 bases from J; junction bases left unmatched: 10. The CDR3 runs 16 residues. The CDR3 bases are TGTGCCAGCAGTTTATACACAGGGGGCGTCAGCCCCGAGCAGTACTTC. Translating gives CASSLYTGGVSPEQYF.

This clone appeared once. This chain uses TRBV11-3 with TRBJ2-5, with 8 bases fitting TRBD1. The trim removed 1 base at V and 2 bases at J, leaving 3 bases unmatched. The V gene's germline CDR1 is SGHNT and CDR2 YENEEA. This CDR3 is built from 15 residues. CDR3 residues: CASSLGNRGQETQYF. The CDR3, as DNA: TGTGCCAGCAGCTTAGGGAACAGGGGGCAAGAGACCCAGTACTTC. The full variable domain, its missing parts supplied by reference TRBV11-3 and TRBJ2-5, is EAGVVQSPRYKIIEKKQPVAFWCNPISGHNTLYWYLQNLGQGPELLIRYENEEAVDDSQLPKDRFSAERLKGVDSTLKIQPAELGDSAVYLCASSLGNRGQETQYFGPGTRLLVL.

The CDR3: CASSQDMEAVQFF. The CDR3 DNA is TGTGCCAGCAGCCAAGATATGGAAGCGGTCCAGTTCTTC. V and J are TRBV4-2 and TRBJ2-1; maybe TRBD2 (5 bases). Trimming removed 0 bases at V and 13 bases at J, with 13 bases between. This CDR3 is 13 amino acids long. The germline V gene encodes CDR1 LGHNA and CDR2 YNFKEQ.

The J gene is TRBJ1-1, the V gene TRBV28; tentatively, D is TRBD1 (5 bases). V lost 6 bases to trimming and J lost 2 bases, with 13 bases between them. Per the germline V gene, CDR1 is MDHEN and CDR2 is SYDVKM. This CDR3 has 14 residues. DNA of the CDR3: TGTGCCAGCAGGACCGGGACTTTAAACACTGAAGCTTTCTTT. Encoded protein: CASRTGTLNTEAFF.

The chain recombines TRBV10-3 with TRBJ1-2; the D is unclear. CDR1 and CDR2 (germline): ENHRY, SYGVKD. V was pared by 0 bases and J by 2 bases, with 13 bases between. The length of the CDR3 is 16 residues. CDR3 loop: CAISESAAPPNYGYTF. As DNA, the CDR3 is TGTGCCATCAGTGAGTCCGCGGCACCTCCCAACTATGGCTACACCTTC.